These 20 T cell receptor beta chains were all obtained from the same sample, sequenced in a study of T cell clonotyping in hematopoietic cell transplantation. Profiling relied on immunoSEQ multiplex PCR, and the TCRdb table lists in-frame clones only, not all of them. The profile shows some 40,000 clones, roughly 94% of them singletons. The sequenced material came from peripheral blood mononuclear cells. Source of these receptors: a woman aged 45-59 years in good health. Some clones in this sample may be carry-over from other donors' samples.

This clone was picked up one time. The CDR3 loop is CASSLNENTEAFF. In DNA, the CDR3 is TGTGCCAGCAGCTTAAATGAAAACACTGAAGCTTTCTTT. The V gene is TRBV7-8, the J gene TRBJ1-1; no firm D call. Between the trimmed V and J ends, which lost 2 bases and 2 bases, there was a span of 6 bases. Germline V gives CDR1 SGHVS, CDR2 FQNEAQ. This CDR3 has 13 residues. Drawing the rest from reference TRBV7-8 and TRBJ1-1, the complete variable domain is GAGVSQSPRYKVAKRGQDVALRCDPISGHVSLFWYQQALGQGPEFLTYFQNEAQLDKSGLPSDRFFAERPEGSVSTLKIQRTQQEDSAVYLCASSLNENTEAFFGQGTRLTVV.

This clone was observed once. This rearrangement joins TRBV11-1 to TRBJ1-1, with D perhaps TRBD1 (5 bases). Trimming shortened V by 5 bases and J by 7 bases, and 20 bases separated the two germline ends. Germline V gene sequence: CDR1 SGHAT, CDR2 FQDESV (reference sequence). The CDR3 is 15 amino acids. Written as DNA, the CDR3 is TGTGCCAGCAGCGACTTCCCCCCGAGACAGCTTGAAGCTTTCTTT. This sequence encodes CASSDFPPRQLEAFF.

The DNA of the CDR3 is TGCGCCAGCAGCTTGTCTCGGGGCCGTGAAAAACTGTTTTTT. Protein: CASSLSRGREKLFF. The chain uses TRBV5-1 and TRBJ1-4; the D gene is possibly TRBD1 (5 bases). Germline values: CDR1 SGHRS, CDR2 YFSETQ. V was trimmed by 1 base and J by 7 bases, leaving 11 bases between them. This CDR3 comprises 14 residues.

Here the CDR3 reads CASSLDSGNTIYF. In DNA form, the CDR3 reads TGCGCCAGCAGCTTGGACAGTGGAAACACCATATATTTT. The chain links TRBV5-1 to TRBJ1-3, with D hard to call. V lost 0 bases to trimming and J lost 3 bases, with 4 bases between them. CDR1 SGHRS and CDR2 YFSETQ come from the germline V gene. This CDR3 has 13 amino acids.

The chain joins TRBV7-8 to TRBJ1-1; possibly TRBD1 for D (5 bases). The V gene's germline CDR1 is SGHVS and CDR2 FQNEAQ. The CDR3 length is 13 residues. V was cut by 4 bases and J by 1 base, with 7 bases left in between. DNA of the CDR3: TGTGCCAGCAGCTGGGGGGGGAACACTGAAGCTTTCTTT. It codes for CASSWGGNTEAFF.

The chain employs TRBV6-5 and TRBJ1-1, with unresolved D. The ends were cut back, 5 bases at V and 7 bases at J, with 8 bases in the middle. Germline assignment: CDR1 MNHEY and CDR2 SVGAGI. CDR3 length: 11 amino acids. The CDR3, as DNA: TGTGCCAGCAGTACGAATAATGAAGCTTTCTTT. Protein: CASSTNNEAFF.

The V gene is TRBV5-1, the J gene TRBJ1-6; 10 nucleotides align to TRBD1. This CDR3 region has 15 residues. Germline V gene lookup returns CDR1 SGHRS and CDR2 YFSETQ. The J segment lost 10 bases and the V segment lost 2 bases, leaving 6 bases of the junction unmatched. The CDR3 loop is CASSFGTGAGSPLHF. CDR3 bases: TGCGCCAGCAGCTTCGGGACAGGGGCGGGCTCACCCCTCCACTTT. The complete variable domain, with remaining parts taken from reference TRBV5-1 and TRBJ1-6, reads KAGVTQTPRYLIKTRGQQVTLSCSPISGHRSVSWYQQTPGQGLQFLFEYFSETQRNKGNFPGRFSGRQFSNSRSEMNVSTLELGDSALYLCASSFGTGAGSPLHFGNGTRLTVT.

The chain employs TRBV9 and TRBJ1-4; 10 bases align to TRBD1. Germline CDR1 is SGDLS and CDR2 is YYNGEE. J lost 7 bases, V lost 0 bases, and 6 bases had no gene match. This CDR3 contains 16 residues. The CDR3 is CASSVGTGGVGEKLFF. Here the CDR3 DNA reads TGTGCCAGCAGCGTAGGGACAGGGGGGGTCGGTGAAAAACTGTTTTTT.

The chain couples TRBV2 to TRBJ2-5, with 8 nucleotides matching TRBD1. CDR1 is SNHLY, CDR2 FYNNEI, per germline. Trimming cost V 7 bases and J 3 bases; bases outside gene matches: 4. This CDR3 comprises 13 residues. DNA for the CDR3: TGTGCCAGCATGGAGACAGGGGAAGAGACCCAGTACTTC. Translating gives CASMETGEETQYF.

This chain uses TRBV7-6 with TRBJ2-1, with 9 bases matching TRBD1. The CDR3 extends over 15 amino acids. After removal of 3 bases from V and 3 bases from J, the junction contained 3 bases not matched to a gene. Germline lookup yields CDR1 SGHVS and CDR2 FNYEAQ. DNA for the CDR3: TGTGCCAGCAGCTTCCCGGGACAGGGCTACAATGAGCAGTTCTTC. Its translation is CASSFPGQGYNEQFF.

V gene TRBV29-1 combines with J gene TRBJ1-1; D is perhaps TRBD1 (6 bases). Germline CDR1 SQVTM, CDR2 ANQGSEA. Trimming pared 7 bases from V and 4 bases from J, leaving 13 bases between. This CDR3 comprises 12 residues. CDR3 nucleotide sequence: TGCAGCGCACAACAGGGATTCACTGAAGCTTTCTTT. Its protein is CSAQQGFTEAFF.

This chain connects TRBV5-6 to TRBJ2-3; a weak D match, TRBD1 (5 bases). The CDR3 extends over 16 amino acids. Trimming removed 3 bases at V and 4 bases at J, with 18 bases between. Germline loops: CDR1 SGHDT, CDR2 YYEEEE. CDR3 loop: CASSWNLQAASDTQYF. The CDR3 DNA reads as TGTGCCAGCAGCTGGAACCTACAGGCGGCATCAGATACGCAGTATTTT.

V is TRBV5-6 and J is TRBJ1-1, with D hard to call. The CDR3 is 14 residues long. CDR1 is SGHDT, CDR2 YYEEEE, per germline. V was clipped by 3 bases and J by 1 base, with 10 bases between them. In DNA form, the CDR3 reads TGTGCCAGCAGCTCGCGGCAGTCGAACACTGAAGCTTTCTTT. This gives the protein CASSSRQSNTEAFF. The full variable domain, with the rest looked up from reference TRBV5-6 and TRBJ1-1, is DAGVTQSPTHLIKTRGQQVTLRCSPKSGHDTVSWYQQALGQGPQFIFQYYEEEERQRGNFPDRFSGHQFPNYSSELNVNALLLGDSALYLCASSSRQSNTEAFFGQGTRLTVV.

The chain employs TRBV28 and TRBJ1-3; D unclear. The V gene's germline CDR1 is MDHEN and CDR2 SYDVKM. The CDR3 contains 16 residues. Trimming shortened V by 5 bases and J by 0 bases, and 14 bases separated the two germline ends. In DNA, the CDR3 is TGTGCCAGCAGTCCACCCTCCGGGAGCTCTGGAAACACCATATATTTT. Translating gives CASSPPSGSSGNTIYF. Full variable domain (remainder filled in from reference TRBV28 and TRBJ1-3): DVKVTQSSRYLVKRTGEKVFLECVQDMDHENMFWYRQDPGLGLRLIYFSYDVKMKEKGDIPEGYSVSREKKERFSLILESASTNQTSMYLCASSPPSGSSGNTIYFGEGSWLTVV.

The genes are TRBV7-9 and TRBJ1-6; D is undetermined. The V end lost 1 base, the J end lost 5 bases, and 6 bases lay between the germline ends. Germline values: CDR1 SEHNR, CDR2 FQNEAQ (reference sequence). The CDR3 consists of 14 residues. The CDR3 region has the DNA TGTGCCAGCAGCTTAGGGAACAATAATTCACCCCTCCACTTT. This codes for CASSLGNNNSPLHF. Complete variable domain (other parts from reference TRBV7-9 and TRBJ1-6): DTGVSQNPRHKITKRGQNVTFRCDPISEHNRLYWYRQTLGQGPEFLTYFQNEAQLEKSRLLSDRFSAERPKGSFSTLEIQRTEQGDSAMYLCASSLGNNNSPLHFGNGTRLTVT.

V is TRBV5-1 and J is TRBJ2-7; no clear D. The V and J ends lost 4 bases and 3 bases respectively, with 14 bases between them. This CDR3 comprises 14 residues. Per germline, CDR1 SGHRS and CDR2 YFSETQ. The CDR3 bases are TGCGCCAGCAGCGGTGAGAAGGCTTTCTACGAGCAGTACTTC. Residues: CASSGEKAFYEQYF.

J is TRBJ1-1 and V is TRBV30; D is ambiguous. The germline V and J ends were trimmed by 0 bases and 6 bases, with 8 bases remaining between them. CDR1 and CDR2 (germline): GTSNPN, SVGIG (reference sequence). The CDR3 spans 12 residues. The CDR3 bases are TGTGCCTGGAGTGTATCCGGGGCTGAAGCTTTCTTT. Residues: CAWSVSGAEAFF.

The rearrangement joins TRBV28 to TRBJ1-6; 12 nucleotides agree with TRBD1. V trimming: 5 bases; J trimming: 2 bases; junction bases outside the gene matches: 7. Germline V gives CDR1 MDHEN, CDR2 SYDVKM. The CDR3 length is 18 residues. The DNA of the CDR3 is TGTGCCAGCAGTGGGGGACAGGGGGCGTCAGCCTATAATTCACCCCTCCACTTT. The encoded protein is CASSGGQGASAYNSPLHF.

The chain combines TRBV2 with TRBJ2-4; D remains ambiguous. Germline V lookup: CDR1 SNHLY, CDR2 FYNNEI. This CDR3 has 15 amino acids. V lost 1 base and J lost 0, with 7 bases in between. In nucleotides, the CDR3 is TGTGCCAGCAGTGAAGTGACTCTAGCCAAAAACATTCAGTACTTC. Protein sequence: CASSEVTLAKNIQYF. The full variable domain, completed using reference TRBV2 and TRBJ2-4, is EPEVTQTPSHQVTQMGQEVILRCVPISNHLYFYWYRQILGQKVEFLVSFYNNEISEKSEIFDDQFSVERPDGSNFTLKIRSTKLEDSAMYFCASSEVTLAKNIQYFGAGTRLSVL.

This sequence joins TRBV7-9 and TRBJ1-1; perhaps TRBD1 as D (6 bases). This CDR3 spans 14 amino acids. V lost 7 bases, J lost 2 bases, and 14 bases lay in between. Germline CDR1 is SEHNR and CDR2 is FQNEAQ (reference sequence). The CDR3 is CASTSDRSNTEAFF. In nucleotides, the CDR3 is TGTGCCAGCACCTCCGACAGGTCCAACACTGAAGCTTTCTTT.